This T cell receptor beta chain was recorded in a study of cytomegalovirus exposure and HLA in healthy donors. Study results and limitations: TCR beta chain V- and J-gene trimming was linked, in a later analysis, to a missense variant in DCLRE1C. Later analysis placed DRB1 highest and HLA-C lowest in TCR association rates, which differed by HLA locus. Highly shared variants forming one cluster were likely a sequencing artifact. Other equally common chains were less clonally expanded than HLA-associated TCR beta chains, a later analysis showed.

Germline loops: CDR1 MNHNS, CDR2 SASEGT. With 5 bases clipped from V and 9 bases from J, the junction kept 7 bases outside the gene matches. This CDR3 has 15 amino acids. This clone showed up just a few times. As yet, its antigen is unknown. Use of 60 Vbeta and 13 Jbeta primers characterized the PCR. Measured with immunoSEQ multiplex PCR; TCRdb has only the in-frame clones, and not every one. Of 200,000 to 250,000 clones detected, around 80% appear once; the ten largest clones hold 2.7%. Source material: PBMCs. The source of this sequence is a woman aged 60-75 years in good health and CMV-seropositive. This sequence joins TRBV6-1 and TRBJ1-6; TRBD1 matches 10 bases. CDR3 amino acids: CASSQQTGGVSPLHF. The CDR3 nucleotides are TGTGCCAGCAGTCAGCAGACAGGGGGCGTTTCACCCCTCCACTTT.